This TCR beta chain was retrieved from a study of vaccination and CD4 T cells after COVID-19. Across the study: Cells were stimulated with overlapping spike peptides from SARS-CoV-2, HCoV-NL63, HCoV-OC43 and HCoV-229E. Controls used CEFX viral epitopes (positive), HIV-1 Nef peptides (negative), or no peptide.

Germline values: CDR1 SGHTA, CDR2 FQGNSA. The CDR3 contains 14 residues. Deletions cut 5 bases from V and 1 base from J, with 10 bases between. At the Johns Hopkins FTIC core, DNA taken from cultured CD4+ T cells was sequenced by way of the Oncomine TCR Beta short-read assay. It was from cultured CD4+ T cells that genomic DNA was extracted. TCRdb fed the PCR reads into MiXCR, producing one record per CDR3 protein. The repertoire includes a few thousand distinct CDR3 sequences, more than 35% of them detected once, and around 27% sits in the top ten. Treatment here: approximately 11-day PBMC culture with coronavirus spike peptide pools or control peptides (ViraFEST assay). IL-2 at about 10 IU/ml and peptide pools at roughly 11 ug/ml were added to PBMCs cultured at a few million per well. Details on this clonotype: Its antigen is still unknown.

Sequencing was done on a sample of CD4+ T cells from blood, cultured in vitro. This TCR was recovered from a human donor who had recovered from COVID-19. The gene calls are TRBV7-2 and TRBJ2-3, with D hard to call. The DNA of the CDR3 is TGTGCCAGCAGCGATCCCGGGCGCACAGATACGCAGTATTTT. This sequence encodes CASSDPGRTDTQYF.